These 7 T cell receptor beta chains were sequenced from one sample in a study of cytomegalovirus exposure and HLA in healthy donors. Use of 60 Vbeta and 13 Jbeta primers characterized the PCR. Some clones are missing from TCRdb's copy, which holds only in-frame ones; the method was immunoSEQ multiplex PCR. The sample includes 150,000 to 200,000 clones, about four fifths of them seen just once. The sample consisted of PBMCs. The origin of the receptors is a woman in her forties or fifties in good health and CMV-seronegative.

This clone has only one observation. The CDR3 sequence: CSDRLAMQFF. In nucleotides, the CDR3 is TGCAGCGACAGACTAGCGATGCAGTTCTTC. The V gene is TRBV29-1, the J gene TRBJ2-1; 8 nucleotides match TRBD2. Germline assignment: CDR1 SQVTM and CDR2 ANQGSEA. V gave up 7 bases and J gave up 12 bases; unmatched junction bases: 5. The CDR3 totals 10 residues.

The chain couples TRBV7-9 to TRBJ1-1, with 9 positions matching TRBD1. The CDR3 sequence is 12 residues long. Germline-derived CDR1 and CDR2 are SEHNR and FQNEAQ (reference sequence). The CDR3 DNA is TGTTCCTGGACAGGGGAGGACACTGAAGCTTTCTTT. Its protein is CSWTGEDTEAFF.

This chain joins TRBV15 and TRBJ1-2, with D unresolved. Germline loops: CDR1 LNHNV, CDR2 YYDKDF (reference sequence). V lost 0 bases and J lost 3, with 8 bases in between. CDR3 size: 14 residues. CDR3 nucleotide sequence: TGTGCCACCAGCAGAGAGAGGGCGGACTATGGCTACACCTTC. Its protein product is CATSRERADYGYTF.

The chain uses TRBV6-1 and TRBJ1-5; TRBD1 might be the D (6 bases). CDR1 and CDR2 from the germline V gene are MNHNS and SASEGT. V lost 8 bases and J lost 6, with 11 bases in between. CDR3 size: 12 residues. CDR3 DNA: TGTGCCAGCGGGGCAGGGGCTCAGCCCCAGCATTTT. Protein product: CASGAGAQPQHF.

This chain joins TRBV5-1 and TRBJ2-7; weak D call: TRBD2 (5 bases). V lost 8 bases and J lost 0, with 12 bases in between. The CDR3 length is 13 residues. Germline lookup yields CDR1 SGHRS and CDR2 YFSETQ. In DNA, the CDR3 is TGCGCCAGTTGTCAGGCGGGCTCCTACGAGCAGTACTTC. It translates to CASCQAGSYEQYF.

There are a few counts of this clone. The genes are TRBV5-1 and TRBJ1-1; weak D call: TRBD1 (6 bases). V gave up 3 bases and J gave up 5 bases, with 17 bases separating them. Germline assignment: CDR1 SGHRS and CDR2 YFSETQ. The length of the CDR3 is 15 residues. CDR3 DNA: TGCGCCAGCAGCTGGGGTAGTGAACAGGGAACTGAAGCTTTCTTT. It specifies CASSWGSEQGTEAFF.

Worth noting for this clone: Sequence at one end of the junction differs from germline and may be a read error. The gene calls are TRBV7-7 and TRBJ2-2, with D possibly TRBD1 on 6 matching bases. This CDR3 has 14 residues. Germline V lookup: CDR1 SSHAT, CDR2 FNYEAQ (reference sequence). CDR3 nucleotides: TGTGCTAGCAGCTCAGCAAGGGGGACCGGGGAGCTGTTTTTT. This codes for CASSSARGTGELFF.